The 17 T cell receptor beta chains in this list originate from one sample, sequenced in a study of CD8+ T cells in alopecia areata. It was cDNA, reverse transcribed from extracted RNA, that served as the sequencing template. Generated by immunoSEQ multiplex PCR, the TCRdb table keeps only in-frame clones and is missing some. The sample holds about 99,000 clones; about 60% are singletons and the top ten take about 9%. Sequences were obtained from CD4+ T cells sorted from blood. These receptors were taken from a human donor in good health.

This clone has a single count. V gene TRBV28 combines with J gene TRBJ1-1, with D perhaps matching TRBD1 (6 bases). Germline CDR1 MDHEN, CDR2 SYDVKM. The CDR3 sequence is 14 residues long. V was trimmed by 3 bases and J by 1 base, leaving 9 bases between them. The CDR3 reads CASSLMDRNTEAFF. CDR3 sequence (DNA): TGTGCCAGCAGTTTGATGGACAGGAACACTGAAGCTTTCTTT.

The V call is TRBV29-1, the J call TRBJ1-3; 8 bases are shared with TRBD1. Germline loops: CDR1 SQVTM, CDR2 ANQGSEA. Trimming cost V 4 bases and J 4 bases; bases outside gene matches: 0. This CDR3 spans 12 amino acids. The CDR3 DNA follows: TGCAGCGTTGGGACAGGGGGAAACACCATATATTTT. This encodes CSVGTGGNTIYF.

This chain links TRBV27 with TRBJ1-1, with no clear D. Looked up from germline, CDR1 is MNHEY and CDR2 is SMNVEV (reference sequence). The CDR3 has 13 amino acids. The germline V and J ends were trimmed by 4 bases and 1 base, with 7 bases remaining between them. DNA of the CDR3: TGTGCCAGCAGTTCACGGGAGAACACTGAAGCTTTCTTT. Its translation: CASSSRENTEAFF.

The rearrangement links TRBV25-1 to TRBJ1-2; possible D gene TRBD1, 5 bases. The CDR3 has 14 amino acids. V dropped 2 bases and J dropped 4 bases, with 11 bases sitting between them. CDR1 is MGHDK, CDR2 SYGVNS, per germline. This chain's CDR3 is CASSELGGGYGYTF. CDR3 sequence (DNA): TGTGCCAGCAGTGAACTTGGGGGGGGCTATGGCTACACCTTC.

The chain employs TRBV7-9 and TRBJ2-3; TRBD2 matches at 8 bases. The CDR3 length is 16 residues. CDR1 and CDR2 from the germline V gene are SEHNR and FQNEAQ (reference sequence). V shed 5 bases and J 0 bases; nucleotides not matched to a gene: 7. The DNA for the CDR3 is TGTGCCAGCAGCATTCCAGCGGGGGCAAGCACAGATACGCAGTATTTT. Its translation: CASSIPAGASTDTQYF.

The chain employs TRBV15 and TRBJ1-2, with 9 positions matching TRBD1. Germline CDR1 LNHNV, CDR2 YYDKDF (reference sequence). V shed 9 bases and J 4 bases; nucleotides not matched to a gene: 6. There are 13 residues in the CDR3. For the CDR3, the DNA is TGTGCCACAGGACAGGGGATGGGCTATGGCTACACCTTC. This encodes CATGQGMGYGYTF. The full variable domain, with the rest looked up from reference TRBV15 and TRBJ1-2, is DAMVIQNPRYQVTQFGKPVTLSCSQTLNHNVMYWYQQKSSQAPKLLFHYYDKDFNNEADTPDNFQSRRPNTSFCFLDIRSPGLGDTAMYLCATGQGMGYGYTFGSGTRLTVV.

V gene TRBV6-1 combines with J gene TRBJ1-6; D is unresolved. The CDR3 is 12 residues long. The ends were cut back, 6 bases at V and 8 bases at J, with 8 bases in the middle. Germline-derived CDR1 and CDR2 are MNHNS and SASEGT. The CDR3: CASRAWDSPLHF. As DNA, the CDR3 is TGTGCCAGCAGGGCTTGGGATTCACCCCTCCACTTT.

This clone turned up a few times. CDR3 in amino acids: CASSPQGGPHAEQYF. The CDR3 DNA reads as TGTGCCAGCAGTCCCCAAGGGGGGCCTCACGCCGAGCAGTACTTC. The rearrangement joins TRBV27 to TRBJ2-7; either TRBD1 or TRBD2 may fit D (6 bases each). V was pared by 5 bases and J by 6 bases, with 20 bases between. Germline CDR1 reads MNHEY; CDR2 reads SMNVEV (reference sequence). This CDR3 comprises 15 residues.

V and J are TRBV6-1 and TRBJ1-6; D is unresolved. Trimming pared 2 bases from V and 3 bases from J, leaving 8 bases between. Germline values: CDR1 MNHNS, CDR2 SASEGT. This CDR3 region has 15 residues. For the CDR3, the DNA is TGTGCCAGCAGTGAATTCCAGGTCTATAATTCACCCCTCCACTTT. Its protein is CASSEFQVYNSPLHF.

This clone was seen only a few times. The chain employs TRBV29-1 and TRBJ2-7; 9 bases fit TRBD1. The germline CDR1 and CDR2 sequences are SQVTM and ANQGSEA. With V trimmed by 6 bases and J by 6 bases, 15 bases remained unmatched. This CDR3 has 15 residues. The CDR3 coding sequence is TGCAGCGTCGAGACTTGGGGACAGGGAAGCTCCGAGCAGTACTTC. The encoded protein is CSVETWGQGSSEQYF.

The rearrangement uses TRBV27 and TRBJ2-5; D call uncertain. The length of the CDR3 is 10 residues. CDR1 is MNHEY and CDR2 is SMNVEV in the germline V gene (reference sequence). V lost 7 bases and J lost 4, with 4 bases in between. The CDR3 reads CASKGETQYF. Here the CDR3 DNA reads TGTGCCAGCAAAGGAGAGACCCAGTACTTC.

The chain recombines TRBV4-2 with TRBJ1-1, with D tentatively TRBD1 (6 bases). Germline V CDR1 and CDR2: LGHNA, YNFKEQ. Trimming pared 6 bases from V and 2 bases from J, leaving 10 bases between. This CDR3 region has 13 residues. The CDR3 nucleotides are TGTGCCAGCAGAGTCAGGGGTAACACTGAAGCTTTCTTT. This encodes CASRVRGNTEAFF.

This chain uses TRBV10-3 with TRBJ2-7, with D possibly matching TRBD1 (6 bases). The V end was cut by 0 bases, the J end by 6 bases, with 15 bases between. CDR3 length equals 15 residues. Germline-derived CDR1 and CDR2 are ENHRY and SYGVKD. The CDR3 spells CAISESVLGAGEQYF. In DNA form, the CDR3 reads TGTGCCATCAGTGAGTCGGTTCTGGGGGCTGGCGAGCAGTACTTC.

The chain carries TRBV5-1 and TRBJ1-2; 9 bases line up with TRBD1. CDR1 is SGHRS, CDR2 YFSETQ, per germline. CDR3 length: 15 amino acids. V lost 5 bases and J lost 2; bases outside the gene matches: 7. The CDR3 DNA reads as TGCGCCAGCAGATCCGGGACAGGGTCCAACTATGGCTACACCTTC. It translates to CASRSGTGSNYGYTF. The full variable domain, with the rest looked up from reference TRBV5-1 and TRBJ1-2, is KAGVTQTPRYLIKTRGQQVTLSCSPISGHRSVSWYQQTPGQGLQFLFEYFSETQRNKGNFPGRFSGRQFSNSRSEMNVSTLELGDSALYLCASRSGTGSNYGYTFGSGTRLTVV.

In this sample, this clone turned up a few times. The J gene is TRBJ2-3, the V gene TRBV7-9; 7 bases are a match to TRBD2. The CDR3 loop spans 14 amino acids. Germline CDR1 and CDR2: SEHNR and FQNEAQ (reference sequence). After removal of 5 bases from V and 1 base from J, the junction contained 3 bases not matched to a gene. In nucleotides, the CDR3 is TGTGCCAGCAGCCCCGGACTAGGCACAGATACGCAGTATTTT. It translates to CASSPGLGTDTQYF.

The chain links TRBV14 to TRBJ1-1; unclear D gene. V was clipped by 6 bases and J by 0 bases, with 8 bases between them. The germline V gene has CDR1 SGHDN and CDR2 FVKESK. The CDR3 covers 13 residues. The CDR3 spells CASSLYMNTEAFF. CDR3 bases: TGTGCCAGCAGTTTATACATGAACACTGAAGCTTTCTTT.

About this clone: A junction end diverges from the germline sequence, so it may reflect a read error. The chain is built from TRBV7-2 and TRBJ1-3, with D perhaps TRBD1 (5 bases). From germline, CDR1 is SGHTA and CDR2 FQGNSA. The CDR3 covers 12 residues. CDR3: CASSLGRGSKHF. In DNA form, the CDR3 reads TGTGCCAGCAGCTTAGGACGGGGGAGCAAGCATTTT.